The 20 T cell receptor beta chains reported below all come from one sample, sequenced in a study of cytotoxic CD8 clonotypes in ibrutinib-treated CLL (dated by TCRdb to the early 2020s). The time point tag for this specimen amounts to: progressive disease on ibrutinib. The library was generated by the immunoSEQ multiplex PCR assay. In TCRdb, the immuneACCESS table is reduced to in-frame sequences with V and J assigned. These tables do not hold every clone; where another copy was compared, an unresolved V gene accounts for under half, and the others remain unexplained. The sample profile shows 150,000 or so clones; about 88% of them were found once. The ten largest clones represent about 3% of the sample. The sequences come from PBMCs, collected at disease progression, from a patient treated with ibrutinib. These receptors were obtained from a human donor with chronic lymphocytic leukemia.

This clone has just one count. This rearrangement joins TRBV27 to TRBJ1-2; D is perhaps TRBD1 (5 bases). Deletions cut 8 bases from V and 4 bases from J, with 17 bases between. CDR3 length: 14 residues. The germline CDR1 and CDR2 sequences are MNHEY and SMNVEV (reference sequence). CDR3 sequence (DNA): TGTGCCAGCTTAGGGAGGGGCCGCGGCTATGGCTACACCTTC. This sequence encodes CASLGRGRGYGYTF.

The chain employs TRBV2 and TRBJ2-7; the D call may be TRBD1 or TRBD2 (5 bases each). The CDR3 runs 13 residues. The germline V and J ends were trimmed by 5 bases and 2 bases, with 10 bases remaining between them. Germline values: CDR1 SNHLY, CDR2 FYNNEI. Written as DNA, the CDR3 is TGTGCCAGCAGTACCGGGACCCCCTACGAGCAGTACTTC. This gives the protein CASSTGTPYEQYF.

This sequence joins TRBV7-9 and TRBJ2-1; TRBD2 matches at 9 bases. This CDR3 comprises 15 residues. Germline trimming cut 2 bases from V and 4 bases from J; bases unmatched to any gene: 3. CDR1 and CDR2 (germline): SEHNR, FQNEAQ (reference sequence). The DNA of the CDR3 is TGTGCCAGCAGCTTACGGGCGGGAGGGTACAATGAGCAGTTCTTC. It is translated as CASSLRAGGYNEQFF.

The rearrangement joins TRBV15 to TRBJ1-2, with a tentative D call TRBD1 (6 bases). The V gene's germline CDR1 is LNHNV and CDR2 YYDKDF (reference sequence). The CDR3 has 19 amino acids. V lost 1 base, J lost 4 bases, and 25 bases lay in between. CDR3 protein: CATSRGSGTPNYPGYGYTF. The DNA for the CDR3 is TGTGCCACCAGCAGAGGGTCCGGGACACCCAATTATCCGGGCTATGGCTACACCTTC.

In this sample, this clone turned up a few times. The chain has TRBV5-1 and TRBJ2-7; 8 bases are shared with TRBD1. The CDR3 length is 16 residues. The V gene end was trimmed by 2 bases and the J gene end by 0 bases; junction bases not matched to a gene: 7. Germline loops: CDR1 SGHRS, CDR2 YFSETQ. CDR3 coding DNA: TGCGCCAGCAGCTTCCCCAGACAGGGGCTCTCCTACGAGCAGTACTTC. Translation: CASSFPRQGLSYEQYF.

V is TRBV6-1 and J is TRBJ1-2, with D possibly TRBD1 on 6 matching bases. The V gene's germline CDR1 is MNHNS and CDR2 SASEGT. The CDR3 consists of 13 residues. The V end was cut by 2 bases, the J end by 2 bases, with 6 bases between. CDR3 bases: TGTGCCAGCAGTGAAACAGGGAACTATGGCTACACCTTC. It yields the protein CASSETGNYGYTF.

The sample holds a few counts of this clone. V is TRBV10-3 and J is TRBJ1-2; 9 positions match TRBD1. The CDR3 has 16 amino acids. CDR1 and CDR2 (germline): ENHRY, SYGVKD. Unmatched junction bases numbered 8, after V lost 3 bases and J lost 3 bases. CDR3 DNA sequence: TGTGCCATCAGTGACTCCGGGACAGGGAGTGACTATGGCTACACCTTC. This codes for CAISDSGTGSDYGYTF.

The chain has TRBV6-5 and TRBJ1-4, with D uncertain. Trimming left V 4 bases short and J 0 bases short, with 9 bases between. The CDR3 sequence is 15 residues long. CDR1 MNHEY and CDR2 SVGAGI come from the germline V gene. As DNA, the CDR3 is TGTGCCAGCAGTTCCCGACCTGCAACTAATGAAAAACTGTTTTTT. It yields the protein CASSSRPATNEKLFF.

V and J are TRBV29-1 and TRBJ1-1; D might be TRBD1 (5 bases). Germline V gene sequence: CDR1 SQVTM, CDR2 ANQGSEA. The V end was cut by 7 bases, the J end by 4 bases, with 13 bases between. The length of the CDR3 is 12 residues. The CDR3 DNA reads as TGCAGCGCTGCCGGGGGAGCCACTGAAGCTTTCTTT. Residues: CSAAGGATEAFF.

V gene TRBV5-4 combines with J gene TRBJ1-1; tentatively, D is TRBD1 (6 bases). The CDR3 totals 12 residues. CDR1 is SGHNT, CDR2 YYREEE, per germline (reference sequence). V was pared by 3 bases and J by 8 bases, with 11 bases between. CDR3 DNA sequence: TGTGCCAGCAGCTATACACAGGGCGAAGCTTTCTTT. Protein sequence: CASSYTQGEAFF.

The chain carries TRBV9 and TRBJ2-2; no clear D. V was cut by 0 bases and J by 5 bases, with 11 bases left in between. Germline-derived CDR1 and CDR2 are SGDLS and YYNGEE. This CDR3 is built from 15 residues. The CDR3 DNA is TGTGCCAGCAGCGTAGACTCCGGGCGGACCGGGGAGCTGTTTTTT. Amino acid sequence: CASSVDSGRTGELFF.

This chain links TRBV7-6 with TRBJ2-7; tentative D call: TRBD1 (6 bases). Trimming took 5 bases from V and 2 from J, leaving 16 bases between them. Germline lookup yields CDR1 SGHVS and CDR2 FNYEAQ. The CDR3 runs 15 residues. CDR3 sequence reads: CASSQRPGAPYEQYF. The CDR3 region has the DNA TGTGCCAGCAGCCAGAGGCCAGGGGCCCCCTACGAGCAGTACTTC.

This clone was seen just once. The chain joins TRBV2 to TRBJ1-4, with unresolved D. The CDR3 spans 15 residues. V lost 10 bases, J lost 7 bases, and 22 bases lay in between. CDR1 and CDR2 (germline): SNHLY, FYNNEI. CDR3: CATAFRGLTREKLFF. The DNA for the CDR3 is TGTGCCACCGCCTTTCGCGGCCTCACTCGTGAAAAACTGTTTTTT.

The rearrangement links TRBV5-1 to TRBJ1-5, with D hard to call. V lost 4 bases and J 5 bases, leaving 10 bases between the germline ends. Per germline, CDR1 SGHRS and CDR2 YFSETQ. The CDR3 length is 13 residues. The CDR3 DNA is TGCGCCAGCAGCCCGGAGGCGGATCAGCCCCAGCATTTT. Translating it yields CASSPEADQPQHF.

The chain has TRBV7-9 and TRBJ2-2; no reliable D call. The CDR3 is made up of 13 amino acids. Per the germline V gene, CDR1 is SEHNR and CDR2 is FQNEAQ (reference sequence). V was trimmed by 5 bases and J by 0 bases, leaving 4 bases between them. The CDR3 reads CASSVSNTGELFF. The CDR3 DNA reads TGTGCCAGCAGCGTTTCGAACACCGGGGAGCTGTTTTTT.

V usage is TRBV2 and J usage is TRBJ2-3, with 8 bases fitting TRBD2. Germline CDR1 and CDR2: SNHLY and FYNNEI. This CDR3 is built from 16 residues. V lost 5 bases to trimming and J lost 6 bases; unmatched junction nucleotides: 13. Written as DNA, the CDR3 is TGTGCCAGCAGTACCCTCAGCGGGAGATCATCGGATACGCAGTATTTT. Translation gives CASSTLSGRSSDTQYF. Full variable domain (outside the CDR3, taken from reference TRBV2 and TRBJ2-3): EPEVTQTPSHQVTQMGQEVILRCVPISNHLYFYWYRQILGQKVEFLVSFYNNEISEKSEIFDDQFSVERPDGSNFTLKIRSTKLEDSAMYFCASSTLSGRSSDTQYFGPGTRLTVL.

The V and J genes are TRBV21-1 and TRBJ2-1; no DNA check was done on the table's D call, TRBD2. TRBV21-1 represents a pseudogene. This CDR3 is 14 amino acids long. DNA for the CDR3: TGTGCCAGCAGCGCGGGACTCCGCGCAAGAGAGCAGTTCTTC. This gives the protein CASSAGLRAREQFF.

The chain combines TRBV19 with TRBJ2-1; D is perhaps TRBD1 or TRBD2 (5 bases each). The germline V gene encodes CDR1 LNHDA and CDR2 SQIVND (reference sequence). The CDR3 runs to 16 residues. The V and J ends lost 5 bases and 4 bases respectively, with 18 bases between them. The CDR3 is CASSLNRDLVYNEQFF. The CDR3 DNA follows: TGTGCCAGTAGTCTTAACCGGGACCTTGTTTACAATGAGCAGTTCTTC.

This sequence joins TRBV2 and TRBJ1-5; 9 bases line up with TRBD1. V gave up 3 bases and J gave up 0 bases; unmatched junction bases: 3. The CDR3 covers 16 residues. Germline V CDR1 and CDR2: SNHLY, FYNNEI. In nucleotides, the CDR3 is TGTGCCAGCAGTGACCGACAGGGGGGTAGCAATCAGCCCCAGCATTTT. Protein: CASSDRQGGSNQPQHF.

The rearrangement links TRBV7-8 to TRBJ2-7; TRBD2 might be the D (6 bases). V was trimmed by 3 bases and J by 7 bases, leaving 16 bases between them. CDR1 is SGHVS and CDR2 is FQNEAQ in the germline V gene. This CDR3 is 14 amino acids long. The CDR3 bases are TGTGCCAGCAGCTTCCGGGACTCCCAGGCGGAGCAGTACTTC. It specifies CASSFRDSQAEQYF.